These T cell receptor beta chains were read from a single sample in a study of blood T cell repertoires in COVID-19. Profiling relied on immunoSEQ multiplex PCR, and the TCRdb table lists in-frame clones only, not all of them. The sample consists of 150,000 to 200,000 clones, around 80% of them appearing once. Sequenced input: peripheral blood. Every receptor here comes from a man aged 55 to 70 with acute or convalescent COVID-19. Each CDR3 is given with its conserved first and last residue. Each record gives: V gene, J gene, clone size, D gene, CDR3 protein, CDR3 DNA. The D gene is left open where the match is weak. Expanded clones are given a class, and other clones once, few, many or no size at all.

TRBV5-6,TRBJ1-3,.,TRBD1,CASSFGQGIHTIYF,TGTGCCAGCAGCTTTGGACAGGGGATTCACACCATATATTTT
TRBV12-5,TRBJ2-1,.,.,CASDAPPLYNEQFF,TGTGCTAGTGACGCACCCCCACTCTACAATGAGCAGTTCTTC
TRBV7-6,TRBJ2-7,.,.,CASSLGDSPGVYEQYF,TGTGCCAGCAGCTTAGGGGACTCCCCAGGAGTATACGAGCAGTACTTC
TRBV5-4,TRBJ1-1,few,.,CASSRDTTNTEAFF,TGTGCCAGCAGTCGGGATACGACGAACACTGAAGCTTTCTTT
TRBV4-2,TRBJ2-7,few,.,CASSQETSSYEQYF,TGTGCCAGCAGCCAAGAGACATCGTCCTACGAGCAGTACTTC
TRBV24-1,TRBJ1-2,once,TRBD1,CATSDWTGDYGYTF,TGTGCCACCAGTGATTGGACAGGTGATTATGGCTACACCTTC
TRBV9,TRBJ2-5,once,.,CASSVGTQETQYF,TGTGCCAGCAGCGTAGGTACTCAAGAGACCCAGTACTTC
TRBV29-1,TRBJ2-7,once,.,CSVPGVSYEQYF,TGCAGCGTCCCAGGGGTCTCCTACGAGCAGTACTTC
TRBV15,TRBJ2-1,.,TRBD1,CATSRTGVSDNEQFF,TGTGCCACCAGCAGAACAGGGGTGAGTGACAATGAGCAGTTCTTC
TRBV19,TRBJ1-1,.,TRBD1,CASRMTGATDTEAFF,TGTGCCAGTAGGATGACAGGGGCAACGGACACTGAAGCTTTCTTT
TRBV5-1,TRBJ2-7,.,.,CASSLDRGAGYEQYF,TGCGCCAGCAGCTTGGACCGGGGTGCTGGATACGAGCAGTACTTC
TRBV2,TRBJ1-4,.,TRBD1,CASSERRTGKPTNEKLFF,TGTGCCAGCAGTGAAAGGAGGACAGGGAAACCAACTAATGAAAAACTGTTTTTT
TRBV11-3,TRBJ2-3,once,TRBD1,CASSLTDRAGTDTQYF,TGTGCCAGCAGCTTAACTGACAGGGCGGGCACAGATACGCAGTATTTT
TRBV19,TRBJ2-5,once,.,CASTPAGTSQETQYF,TGTGCCAGTACTCCAGCTGGGACTTCGCAAGAGACCCAGTACTTC
TRBV12-3/TRBV12-4,TRBJ1-1,few,.,CASSFDNSGEAFF,TGTGCCAGCAGTTTTGATAATAGCGGTGAAGCTTTCTTT
TRBV5-4,TRBJ2-7,.,.,CASSLGASEQYF,TGTGCCAGCAGCTTGGGGGCATCCGAGCAGTACTTC
TRBV5-3,TRBJ1-1,.,.,CARSFRGNTEAFF,TGTGCCAGAAGCTTCAGAGGGAACACTGAAGCTTTCTTT
TRBV30,TRBJ1-2,.,.,CAWSVTENYGYTF,TGTGCCTGGAGTGTGACAGAAAACTATGGCTACACCTTC
TRBV6-6,TRBJ1-5,.,TRBD1,CATTGVSNQPQHF,TGTGCCACCACAGGGGTTAGCAATCAGCCCCAGCATTTT
TRBV4-1,TRBJ1-1,.,.,CASSQDLGDTEAFF,TGCGCCAGCAGCCAAGATTTAGGGGACACTGAAGCTTTCTTT
TRBV9,TRBJ2-1,.,TRBD2,CASSSLGDPGGDGRGDSYNEQFF,TGTGCCAGCAGCTCCCTCGGGGACCCCGGAGGAGATGGGCGGGGGGACTCCTACAATGAGCAGTTCTTC
TRBV3-1/TRBV3-2,TRBJ2-1,.,TRBD2,CASSQDALAGNEQFF,TGTGCCAGCAGCCAAGACGCACTAGCGGGTAATGAGCAGTTCTTC
TRBV2,TRBJ1-2,.,TRBD1,CASSVDRSDGYTF,TGTGCCAGCAGCGTGGACAGGTCGGATGGCTACACCTTC
TRBV4-1,TRBJ1-6,.,.,CASSQDERWGLGNSPLHF,TGCGCCAGCAGCCAAGACGAACGGTGGGGGCTGGGGAATTCACCCCTCCACTTT
TRBV10-3,TRBJ1-1,.,TRBD1,CAISGQGRRAEAFF,TGTGCCATCAGTGGACAGGGGCGCAGGGCTGAAGCTTTCTTT
TRBV5-1,TRBJ1-1,.,.,CASSQNRNTEAFF,TGCGCCAGCAGTCAAAACAGGAACACTGAAGCTTTCTTT
TRBV5-1,TRBJ2-1,.,.,CASSPEAGQYNEQFF,TGCGCCAGCAGTCCAGAAGCGGGCCAGTACAATGAGCAGTTCTTC
TRBV5-6,TRBJ1-2,.,.,CASSLLSATIANYGYTF,TGTGCCAGCAGCTTGCTCTCAGCTACTATCGCTAACTATGGCTACACCTTC
TRBV18,TRBJ1-1,.,.,CASSPLQVPEAFF,TGTGCCAGCTCACCACTTCAGGTCCCTGAAGCTTTCTTT
TRBV10-3,TRBJ1-5,.,TRBD1,CAISEAVLGGGSNQPQHF,TGTGCCATCAGTGAGGCGGTTTTAGGGGGCGGGAGCAATCAGCCCCAGCATTTT
TRBV6-6,TRBJ1-1,.,TRBD1,CASSYGTGSTEAFF,TGTGCCAGCAGTTACGGGACAGGGTCCACTGAAGCTTTCTTT
TRBV2,TRBJ1-6,once,.,CASSEETVSHF,TGTGCCAGCAGTGAAGAGACAGTCAGCCACTTT
TRBV7-2,TRBJ2-3,.,TRBD1,CASSDRGHRGAADTQYF,TGTGCCAGCAGCGACAGGGGCCACAGGGGGGCGGCAGATACGCAGTATTTT
TRBV5-1,TRBJ2-7,.,TRBD1,CASSLATGGISYEQYF,TGCGCCAGCAGCTTGGCGACAGGGGGAATCTCCTACGAGCAGTACTTC
TRBV4-1,TRBJ2-6,few,TRBD2,CASSQPGLSQDGANVLTF,TGCGCCAGCAGCCAACCGGGACTAAGTCAGGACGGGGCCAACGTCCTGACTTTC
TRBV6-5,TRBJ1-1,.,.,CASSSSVNTEAFF,TGTGCCAGCAGTTCAAGCGTGAACACTGAAGCTTTCTTT
TRBV25-1,TRBJ1-4,few,TRBD1,CASSEWGTGVTNEKLFF,TGTGCCAGCAGTGAATGGGGGACAGGGGTAACTAATGAAAAACTGTTTTTT
TRBV6-2/TRBV6-3,TRBJ1-1,.,.,CASSYLQAEAFF,TGTGCCAGCAGTTACCTTCAGGCAGAAGCTTTCTTT
TRBV2,TRBJ1-2,.,TRBD1,CASRLRTGTGGDGYTF,TGTGCCAGCAGGCTAAGAACCGGGACAGGGGGCGATGGCTACACCTTC
TRBV5-4,TRBJ2-3,.,TRBD1,CASSPWTGSADTQYF,TGTGCCAGCAGCCCGTGGACAGGATCCGCGGATACGCAGTATTTT
TRBV4-1,TRBJ1-1,.,TRBD1,CASSQAPGGHTEAFF,TGCGCCAGCAGCCAAGCCCCAGGGGGCCACACTGAAGCTTTCTTT
TRBV18,TRBJ1-2,.,.,CASSPTGPGAGYTF,TGTGCCAGCTCACCTACAGGGCCAGGGGCTGGCTACACCTTC
TRBV30,TRBJ2-5,.,TRBD2,CAWHSGGAVETQYF,TGTGCCTGGCATAGCGGGGGGGCCGTAGAGACCCAGTACTTC
TRBV5-1,TRBJ2-7,.,.,CASSPGHGYEQYF,TGCGCCAGCAGCCCGGGACATGGATACGAGCAGTACTTC
TRBV27,TRBJ1-2,few,TRBD1,CASSLTPGTGIGGYTF,TGTGCCAGCAGTTTAACGCCCGGGACAGGGATCGGTGGCTACACCTTC
TRBV2,TRBJ1-4,.,TRBD1,CASNPQGSHEKLFF,TGTGCCAGCAATCCACAGGGGTCTCATGAAAAACTGTTTTTT
TRBV19,TRBJ1-2,.,.,CASSIDQGVYGYTF,TGTGCCAGTAGTATAGATCAAGGGGTTTATGGCTACACCTTC
TRBV9,TRBJ1-2,.,.,CASSVGYTGGYGYTF,TGTGCCAGCAGCGTTGGATATACGGGAGGGTATGGCTACACCTTC
TRBV5-6,TRBJ2-7,.,TRBD1,CASSLQQGTYEQYF,TGTGCCAGCAGCTTGCAACAGGGGACCTACGAGCAGTACTTC
TRBV2,TRBJ1-2,.,.,CASRQEDYTF,TGTGCCAGCAGGCAGGAAGACTACACCTTC